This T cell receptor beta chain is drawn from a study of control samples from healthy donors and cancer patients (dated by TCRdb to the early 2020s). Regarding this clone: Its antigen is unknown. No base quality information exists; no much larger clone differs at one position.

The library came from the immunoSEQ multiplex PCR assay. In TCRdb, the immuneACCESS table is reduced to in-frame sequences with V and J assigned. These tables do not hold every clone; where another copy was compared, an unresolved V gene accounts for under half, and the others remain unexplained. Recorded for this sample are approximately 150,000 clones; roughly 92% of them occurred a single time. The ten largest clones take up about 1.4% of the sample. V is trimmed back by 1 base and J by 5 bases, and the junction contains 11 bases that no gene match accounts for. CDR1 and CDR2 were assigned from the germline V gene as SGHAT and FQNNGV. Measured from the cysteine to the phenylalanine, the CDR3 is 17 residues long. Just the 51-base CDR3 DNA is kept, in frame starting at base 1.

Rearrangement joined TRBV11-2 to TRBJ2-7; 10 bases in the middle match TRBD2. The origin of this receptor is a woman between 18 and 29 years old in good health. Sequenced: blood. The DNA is TGTGCCAGCAGCTTAGGTAGAGGAGCGGGAGGGCCCCACGAGCAGTACTTC. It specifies CASSLGRGAGGPHEQYF.